The entry below gives a single T cell receptor (beta chain) sequence along with its context. Its antigen is unknown. Trimming removed 4 bases at V and 8 bases at J, with 11 bases between. The germline V gene has CDR1 LNHDA and CDR2 SQIVND (reference sequence). The CDR3 is made up of 12 amino acids. TCRdb's copy holds only in-frame clones and misses some; the assay was immunoSEQ multiplex PCR. The sample contains 99,000 or so clones, 75% to 85% of which appear only once. These data come from a study of T cell clones after liver transplantation. General study findings and limits: Donor-reactive sequences fell more than third party-reactive ones, suggesting partial deletion.

This chain uses TRBV19 with TRBJ1-2; D gene uncertain. The origin of this receptor is a human donor who received a liver transplant. Here the sequenced sample was CD4+ T cells from blood, taken before liver transplant. The CDR3 DNA reads as TGTGCCAGTAGTAATAGGGAGGGCGGCTACACCTTC. The encoded protein is CASSNREGGYTF.